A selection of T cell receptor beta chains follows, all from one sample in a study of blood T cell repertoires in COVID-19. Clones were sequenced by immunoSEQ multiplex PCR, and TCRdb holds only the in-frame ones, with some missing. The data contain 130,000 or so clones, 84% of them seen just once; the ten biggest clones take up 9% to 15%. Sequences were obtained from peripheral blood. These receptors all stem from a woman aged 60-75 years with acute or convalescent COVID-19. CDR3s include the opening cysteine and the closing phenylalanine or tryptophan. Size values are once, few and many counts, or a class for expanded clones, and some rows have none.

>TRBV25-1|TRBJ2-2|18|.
CASSPWGGRGSNTGELFF
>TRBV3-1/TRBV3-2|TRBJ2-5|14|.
CASSLGQGKETQYF
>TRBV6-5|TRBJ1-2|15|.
CASSYRDRPNYGYTF
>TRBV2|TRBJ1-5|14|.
CASSEDPNYQPQHF
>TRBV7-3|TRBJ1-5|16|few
CASSLGGRGSNQPQHF
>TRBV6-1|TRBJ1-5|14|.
CASSEGGLRQPQHF
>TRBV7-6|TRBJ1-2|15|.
CASSLTRAGGYGYTF
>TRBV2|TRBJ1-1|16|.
CASIQRVGTGAAEAFF
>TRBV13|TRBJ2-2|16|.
CASSDQDRANTGELFF
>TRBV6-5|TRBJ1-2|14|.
CASTLRRGNYGYTF
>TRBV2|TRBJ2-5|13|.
CASSKTGMETQYF
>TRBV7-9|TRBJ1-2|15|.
CASPPQGIVLDGYTF
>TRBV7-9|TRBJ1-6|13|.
CASSLETGSPLHF
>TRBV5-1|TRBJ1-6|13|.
CASSSPSGSPLHF
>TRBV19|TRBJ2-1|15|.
CASSTHDRGDNEQFF
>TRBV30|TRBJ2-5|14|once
CAWARGRGQETQYF
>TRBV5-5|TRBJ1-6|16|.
CASSSHATVRGAPLHF
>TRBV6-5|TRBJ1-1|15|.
CASSYLRTGSVKAFF
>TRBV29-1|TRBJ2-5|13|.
CSVVKTGRKTQYF
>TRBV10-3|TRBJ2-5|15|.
CATTRTPRGAETQYF
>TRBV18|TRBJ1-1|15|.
CASSPVTVMNTEAFF
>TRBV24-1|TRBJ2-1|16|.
CATSDLSGRRGNEQFF
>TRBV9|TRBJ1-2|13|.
CASRAAGDYGYTF
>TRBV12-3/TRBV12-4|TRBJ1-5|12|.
CASSNYGQPQHF
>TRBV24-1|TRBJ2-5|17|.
CATSDPSGGPSAETQYF
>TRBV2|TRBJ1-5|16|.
CASGSSQGGPNQPQHF
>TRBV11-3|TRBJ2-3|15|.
CASSLGEGGTDTQYF
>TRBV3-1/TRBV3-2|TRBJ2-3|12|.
CASSPGFSTQYF
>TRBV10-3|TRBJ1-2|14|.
CAISEGRPLYGYTF
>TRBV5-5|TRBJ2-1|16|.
CASSLAGTGVENEQFF
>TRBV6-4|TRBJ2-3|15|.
CASSTSGGNTDTQYF
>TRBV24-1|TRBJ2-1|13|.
CATSGGSYNEQFF
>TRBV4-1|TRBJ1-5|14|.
CASSQDSSNQPQHF
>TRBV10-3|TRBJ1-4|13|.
CAIRQDVNEKLFF
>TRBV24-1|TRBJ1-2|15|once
CATSDSSGGLWGYTF
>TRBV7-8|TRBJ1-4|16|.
CASSAREPRDRGELFF
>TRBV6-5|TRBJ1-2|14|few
CASSYDRRVDGYTF
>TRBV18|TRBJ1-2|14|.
CASSQAGAEYGYTF
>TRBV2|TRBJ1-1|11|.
CASDRSTEAFF
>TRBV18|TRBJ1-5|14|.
CASSPAGGNQPQHF
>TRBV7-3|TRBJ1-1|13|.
CASSSSSGSEAFF
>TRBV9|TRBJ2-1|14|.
CASSGDRVDNEQFF
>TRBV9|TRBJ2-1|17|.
CASRPPGQGGSAGEQFF
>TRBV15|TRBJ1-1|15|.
CATSREGQVNTEAFF
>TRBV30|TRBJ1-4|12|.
CAWSQQYEKLFF
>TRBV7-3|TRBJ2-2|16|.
CASSLFGTGNTGELFF
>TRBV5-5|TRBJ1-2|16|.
CASSLILGGGSGGYTF
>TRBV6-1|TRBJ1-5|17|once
CASSEGGGQGGNQPQHF
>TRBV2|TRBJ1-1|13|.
CASSEARQLEAFF
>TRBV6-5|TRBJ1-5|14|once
CASSSRGGNQPQHF
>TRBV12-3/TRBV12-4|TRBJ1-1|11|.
CASSLVSEAFF
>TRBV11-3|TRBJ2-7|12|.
CASSQGTGAMYF
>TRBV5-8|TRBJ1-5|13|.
CASSLRQYQPQHF
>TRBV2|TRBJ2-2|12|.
CASSLNTGELFF
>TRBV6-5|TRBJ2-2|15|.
CASRRGGVPPGELFF
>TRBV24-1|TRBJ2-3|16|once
CATESSGSLSTDTQYF